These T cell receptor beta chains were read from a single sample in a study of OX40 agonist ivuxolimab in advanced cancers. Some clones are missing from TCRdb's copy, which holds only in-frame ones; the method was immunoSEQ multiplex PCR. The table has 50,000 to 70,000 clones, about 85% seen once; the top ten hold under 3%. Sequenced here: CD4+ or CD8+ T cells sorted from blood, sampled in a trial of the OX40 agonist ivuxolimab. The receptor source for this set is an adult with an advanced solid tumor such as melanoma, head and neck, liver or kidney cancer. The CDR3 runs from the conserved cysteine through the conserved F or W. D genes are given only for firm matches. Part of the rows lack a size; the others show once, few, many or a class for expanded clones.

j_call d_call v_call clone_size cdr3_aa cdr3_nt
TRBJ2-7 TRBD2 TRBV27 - CASSLSRREGLSYEQYF TGTGCCAGCAGTTTATCTAGGCGGGAGGGGCTCTCCTACGAGCAGTACTTC
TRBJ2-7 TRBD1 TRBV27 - CASRRQGPFPYEQYF TGTGCCAGCAGACGACAGGGTCCGTTTCCCTACGAGCAGTACTTC
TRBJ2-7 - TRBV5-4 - CASSSGQFNEQYF TGTGCCAGCAGTTCCGGACAGTTCAACGAGCAGTACTTC
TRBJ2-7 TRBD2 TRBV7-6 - CASKPSGTSGDHSYEQYF TGTGCCAGCAAACCTAGCGGGACTAGCGGGGATCACTCCTACGAGCAGTACTTC
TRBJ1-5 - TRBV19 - CASSILEEHQPQHF TGTGCCAGTAGTATACTGGAAGAGCATCAGCCCCAGCATTTT
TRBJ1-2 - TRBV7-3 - CASSGRQEDGYTF TGTGCCAGCAGTGGACGCCAGGAGGATGGCTACACCTTC
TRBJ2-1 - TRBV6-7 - CASSYSDGNEQFF TGTGCCAGCAGTTACTCGGATGGGAATGAGCAGTTCTTC
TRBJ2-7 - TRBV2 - CASSEFAGTYEQYF TGTGCCAGCAGTGAATTCGCCGGAACCTACGAGCAGTACTTC
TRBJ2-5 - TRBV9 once CASSVTSSRETQYF TGTGCCAGCAGCGTGACTAGTTCCCGGGAGACCCAGTACTTC
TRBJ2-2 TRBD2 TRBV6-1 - CASSVSGGFSGELFF TGTGCCAGCAGTGTCTCGGGGGGATTCAGCGGGGAGCTGTTTTTT
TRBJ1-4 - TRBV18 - CASSPSTGGNEKLFF TGTGCCAGCTCACCCTCCACGGGTGGGAATGAAAAACTGTTTTTT
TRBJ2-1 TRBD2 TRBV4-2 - CASSQDLSFGTSEESEQFF TGTGCCAGCAGCCAAGATTTGTCATTTGGGACTAGCGAGGAGAGTGAGCAGTTCTTC
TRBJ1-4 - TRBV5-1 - CASSPDNRREEKLFF TGCGCCAGCAGCCCGGATAACAGGAGGGAGGAAAAACTGTTTTTT
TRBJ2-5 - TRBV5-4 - CASARKQERETQYF TGTGCCAGCGCACGGAAACAGGAGCGGGAGACCCAGTACTTC
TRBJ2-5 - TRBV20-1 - CSARDDPAQYF TGCAGTGCTAGAGATGACCCGGCCCAGTACTTC
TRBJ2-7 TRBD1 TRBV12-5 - CAGSQGAADEQYF TGTGCTGGCTCACAGGGGGCGGCGGACGAGCAGTACTTC
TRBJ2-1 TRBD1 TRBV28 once CASSSGQFYNEQFF TGTGCCAGCAGTTCGGGACAGTTCTACAATGAGCAGTTCTTC
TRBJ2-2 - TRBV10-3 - CAISGDLNTGELFF TGTGCCATCAGTGGGGACCTTAACACCGGGGAGCTGTTTTTT
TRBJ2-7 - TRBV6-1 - CASRMGGLSYEQYF TGTGCCAGCAGGATGGGGGGACTTTCCTACGAGCAGTACTTC
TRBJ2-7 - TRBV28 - CASSFVVHEQYF TGTGCCAGCAGTTTTGTGGTCCACGAGCAGTACTTC
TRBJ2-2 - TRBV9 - CASTLGSNTGELFF TGTGCCAGCACCCTCGGATCGAACACCGGGGAGCTGTTTTTT
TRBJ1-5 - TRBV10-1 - CASSEPHRVHSNQPQHF TGCGCCAGCAGTGAGCCCCACAGGGTTCATAGCAATCAGCCCCAGCATTTT